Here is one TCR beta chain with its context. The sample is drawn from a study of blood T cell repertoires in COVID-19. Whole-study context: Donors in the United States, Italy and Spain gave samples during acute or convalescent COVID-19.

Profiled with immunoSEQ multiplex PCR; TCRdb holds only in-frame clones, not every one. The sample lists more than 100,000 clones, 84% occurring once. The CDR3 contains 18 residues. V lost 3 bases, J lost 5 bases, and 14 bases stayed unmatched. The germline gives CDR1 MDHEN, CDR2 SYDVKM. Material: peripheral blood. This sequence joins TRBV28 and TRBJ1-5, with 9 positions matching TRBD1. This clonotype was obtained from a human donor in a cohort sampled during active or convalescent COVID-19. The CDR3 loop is CASSFVSPTGGIDQPQHF. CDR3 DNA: TGTGCCAGCAGTTTCGTCTCCCCGACAGGGGGAATAGATCAGCCCCAGCATTTT.